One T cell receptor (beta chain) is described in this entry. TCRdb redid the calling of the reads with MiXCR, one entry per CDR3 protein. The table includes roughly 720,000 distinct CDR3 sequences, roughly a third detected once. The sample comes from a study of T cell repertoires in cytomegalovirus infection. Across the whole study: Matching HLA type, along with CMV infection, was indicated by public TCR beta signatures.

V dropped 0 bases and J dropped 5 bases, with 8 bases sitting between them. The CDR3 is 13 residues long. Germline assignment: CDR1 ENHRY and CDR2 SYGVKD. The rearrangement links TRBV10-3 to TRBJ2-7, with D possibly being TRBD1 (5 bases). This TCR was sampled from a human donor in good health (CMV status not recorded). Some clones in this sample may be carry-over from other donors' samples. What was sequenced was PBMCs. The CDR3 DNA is TGTGCCATCAGTGAGTCGTCCAGGGACGAGCAGTACTTC. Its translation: CAISESSRDEQYF.